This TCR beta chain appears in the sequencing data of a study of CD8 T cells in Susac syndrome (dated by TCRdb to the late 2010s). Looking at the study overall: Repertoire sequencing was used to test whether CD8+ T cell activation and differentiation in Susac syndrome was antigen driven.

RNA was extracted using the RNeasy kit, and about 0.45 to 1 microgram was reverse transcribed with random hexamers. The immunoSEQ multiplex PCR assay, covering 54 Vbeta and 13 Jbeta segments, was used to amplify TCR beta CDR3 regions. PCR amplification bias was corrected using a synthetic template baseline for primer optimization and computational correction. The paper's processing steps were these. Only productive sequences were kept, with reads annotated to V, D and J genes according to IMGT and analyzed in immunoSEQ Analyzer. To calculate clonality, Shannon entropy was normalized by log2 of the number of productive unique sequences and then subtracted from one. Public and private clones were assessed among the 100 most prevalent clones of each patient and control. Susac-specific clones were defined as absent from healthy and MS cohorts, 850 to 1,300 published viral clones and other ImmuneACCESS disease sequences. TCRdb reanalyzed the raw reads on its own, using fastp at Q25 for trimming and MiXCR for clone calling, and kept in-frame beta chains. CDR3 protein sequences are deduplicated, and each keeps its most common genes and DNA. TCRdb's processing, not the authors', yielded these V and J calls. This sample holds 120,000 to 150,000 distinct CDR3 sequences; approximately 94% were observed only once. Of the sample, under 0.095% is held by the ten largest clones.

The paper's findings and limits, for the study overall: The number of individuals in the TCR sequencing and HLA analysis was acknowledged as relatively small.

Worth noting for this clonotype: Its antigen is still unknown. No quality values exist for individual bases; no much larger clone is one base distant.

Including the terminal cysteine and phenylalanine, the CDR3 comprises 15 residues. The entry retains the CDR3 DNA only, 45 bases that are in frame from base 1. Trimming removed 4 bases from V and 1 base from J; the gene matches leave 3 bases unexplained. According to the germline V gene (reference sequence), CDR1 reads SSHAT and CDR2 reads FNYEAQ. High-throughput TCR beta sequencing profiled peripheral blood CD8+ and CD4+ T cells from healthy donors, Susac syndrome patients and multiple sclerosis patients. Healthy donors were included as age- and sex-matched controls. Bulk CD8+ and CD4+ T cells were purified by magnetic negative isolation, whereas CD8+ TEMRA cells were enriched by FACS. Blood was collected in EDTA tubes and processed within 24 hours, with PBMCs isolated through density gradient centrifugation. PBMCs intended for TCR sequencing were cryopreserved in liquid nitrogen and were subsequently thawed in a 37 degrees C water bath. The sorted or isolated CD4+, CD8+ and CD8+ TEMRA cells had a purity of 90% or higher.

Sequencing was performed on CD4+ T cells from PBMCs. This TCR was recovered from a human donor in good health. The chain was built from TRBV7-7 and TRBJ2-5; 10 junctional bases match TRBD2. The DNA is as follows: TGTGCCAGCAGCTCCCCTAGCGGGAGCCAAGAGACCCAGTACTTC. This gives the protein CASSSPSGSQETQYF.